A single sample gave rise to the 4 T cell receptor beta chains below, sequenced in a study of shared clonotypes between healthy human individuals. Only in-frame clones appear in the TCRdb table, and some are missing; sequencing was by immunoSEQ multiplex PCR. The repertoire consists of 100,000 to 130,000 clones, with around 68% occurring once and the leading ten covering roughly 22%. Sequenced material: memory CD8+ T cells sorted from blood. Subset indicated: CD45RO+ cells pooled with CCR7-negative TemRA cells. Every receptor here comes from a woman aged 25 to 39 in good health.

The V call is TRBV7-8, the J call TRBJ2-7; 8 nucleotides align to TRBD1. Per germline, CDR1 SGHVS and CDR2 FQNEAQ. Unmatched junction bases numbered 7, after V lost 5 bases and J lost 1 base. This CDR3 has 15 amino acids. CDR3 amino acids: CASSTNRGASYEQYF. CDR3 sequence (DNA): TGTGCCAGCAGCACCAACAGGGGGGCATCCTACGAGCAGTACTTC.

The chain recombines TRBV29-1 with TRBJ2-7, with a weak D call TRBD1 (6 bases). CDR1 and CDR2 (germline): SQVTM, ANQGSEA. This CDR3 is 15 amino acids long. The ends were cut back, 4 bases at V and 1 base at J, with 17 bases in the middle. In nucleotides, the CDR3 is TGCAGCGTTGTGGCTTCGACAGGTCAGTCCTACGAGCAGTACTTC. Residues: CSVVASTGQSYEQYF.

The CDR3 loop is CAGEREGGYEQYF. CDR3 coding DNA: TGTGCCGGGGAAAGGGAGGGAGGTTACGAGCAGTACTTC. The chain joins TRBV7-9 to TRBJ2-5; TRBD2 agrees at 7 bases. The end of the DNA is better explained by TRBJ2-7, so the J call may be wrong. CDR1 is SEHNR, CDR2 FQNEAQ, per germline (reference sequence). This CDR3 has 13 amino acids.

The chain links TRBV27 to TRBJ2-1, with 7 nucleotides matching TRBD2. The J segment lost 2 bases and the V segment lost 2 bases, leaving 6 bases of the junction unmatched. The length of the CDR3 is 16 residues. Germline-derived CDR1 and CDR2 are MNHEY and SMNVEV (reference sequence). The DNA for the CDR3 is TGTGCCAGCAGTTTAGTACCCGGGACTACCTACAATGAGCAGTTCTTC. Translating gives CASSLVPGTTYNEQFF.